Each of the 13 T cell receptor beta chains below was sequenced from the same sample in a study of cytomegalovirus exposure and HLA in healthy donors. PCR primers comprised 60 Vbeta and 13 Jbeta primers. Profiled with immunoSEQ multiplex PCR; TCRdb holds only in-frame clones, not every one. The profile covers 100,000 to 150,000 clones, with approximately 8.8% appearing a single time and about 5.5% taken by the ten largest. The sequenced sample was PBMCs. These receptors were taken from a man aged 35-49 years in good health and CMV-seronegative.

The rearrangement joins TRBV4-3 to TRBJ2-2, with 9 nucleotides matching TRBD2. The J segment lost 1 base and the V segment lost 3 bases, leaving 9 bases of the junction unmatched. The CDR3 contains 18 residues. Germline CDR1 LGHNA, CDR2 YSLEER. CDR3 residues: CASSHARRGGWNTGELFF. The CDR3, as DNA: TGCGCCAGCAGCCACGCTAGGCGGGGGGGCTGGAACACCGGGGAGCTGTTTTTT.

There are a few counts of this clone. CDR3 sequence reads: CASSLRRLGLPGELFF. CDR3 nucleotides: TGTGCCAGCAGCTTACGGAGGCTGGGACTTCCCGGGGAGCTGTTTTTT. The V and J genes are TRBV7-2 and TRBJ2-2, with a weak D call TRBD2 (6 bases). Per germline, CDR1 SGHTA and CDR2 FQGNSA. Trimming left V 2 bases short and J 6 bases short, with 16 bases between. This CDR3 spans 16 amino acids.

The chain employs TRBV5-6 and TRBJ1-5; a possible D gene is TRBD1 (5 bases). V lost 4 bases, J lost 9 bases, and 20 bases lay in between. This CDR3 is 15 amino acids long. Looked up from germline, CDR1 is SGHDT and CDR2 is YYEEEE. The CDR3 region is CASSPRGSPGGPQHF. CDR3 sequence (DNA): TGTGCCAGCAGCCCCCGGGGGTCCCCGGGTGGGCCCCAGCATTTT.

This clone was observed a handful of times. The chain has TRBV6-4 and TRBJ1-6; 7 bases match TRBD1. The ends lost 4 bases at V and 12 bases at J; junction bases unmatched: 9. The CDR3 sequence is 14 residues long. Germline V gene data show CDR1 as MRHNA and CDR2 as SNTAGT. The CDR3 spells CASSAELQGGPLHF. The CDR3 DNA sequence: TGTGCCAGCAGTGCCGAACTCCAGGGGGGACCCCTCCACTTT.

The genes are TRBV4-2 and TRBJ1-2, with 8 bases aligning to TRBD1. Germline values: CDR1 LGHNA, CDR2 YNFKEQ. The V and J ends lost 0 bases and 7 bases, in that order; junction bases with no gene match: 7. The CDR3 spans 15 residues. CDR3 in DNA: TGTGCCAGCAGCCAAGAGAGACAGGGGTCGAGTGGCTACACCTTC. Translation: CASSQERQGSSGYTF.

This clone appeared a few times. This chain joins TRBV4-2 and TRBJ1-6; the D is unclear. The CDR3 covers 18 residues. V was cut by 5 bases and J by 7 bases, with 24 bases left in between. Germline CDR1 reads LGHNA; CDR2 reads YNFKEQ. For the CDR3, the DNA is TGTGCCAGCAGCGGTACGGCGGAACCGGGAGCAAGCAATTCACCCCTCCACTTT. Translation gives CASSGTAEPGASNSPLHF.

Only a few counts were recorded for this clone. The J gene is TRBJ1-5, the V gene TRBV19, with 9 bases fitting TRBD1. Germline-derived CDR1 and CDR2 are LNHDA and SQIVND (reference sequence). With 6 bases clipped from V and 7 bases from J, the junction kept 13 bases outside the gene matches. The CDR3 spans 16 residues. The CDR3: CASRGLTGGDYQPQHF. CDR3 DNA sequence: TGTGCCAGTAGGGGGCTAACAGGGGGCGATTACCAGCCCCAGCATTTT.

The rearrangement uses TRBV5-1 and TRBJ1-6, with a possible D match to TRBD1 (5 bases). The V end was cut by 0 bases, the J end by 9 bases, with 10 bases between. Germline V CDR1 and CDR2: SGHRS, YFSETQ. This CDR3 contains 14 residues. CDR3 DNA sequence: TGCGCCAGCAGCTTGGAGGGCAGGGCTTCACCCCTCCACTTT. It is translated as CASSLEGRASPLHF.

The gene calls are TRBV9 and TRBJ1-2, with D unresolved. Trimming stripped 3 bases from V and 1 base from J, with 13 bases between. The CDR3 sequence is 15 residues long. Germline CDR1 reads SGDLS; CDR2 reads YYNGEE. CDR3 in DNA: TGTGCCAGCAGCGAACGGGAATACCGTAACTATGGCTACACCTTC. This codes for CASSEREYRNYGYTF.

This clone was found a few times. The V gene is TRBV5-4, the J gene TRBJ2-1; 7 bases match TRBD2. The V segment lost 0 bases and the J segment 4 bases; nucleotides outside the gene matches: 4. From germline, CDR1 is SGHNT and CDR2 YYREEE (reference sequence). This CDR3 is 15 amino acids long. CDR3 in amino acids: CASSLDRAGYNEQFF. The CDR3 DNA reads TGTGCCAGCAGCTTGGACCGAGCGGGGTACAATGAGCAGTTCTTC.

This clone has just a few counts. The genes are TRBV30 and TRBJ2-5, with 11 bases fitting TRBD2. There are 15 residues in the CDR3. The germline gives CDR1 GTSNPN, CDR2 SVGIG (reference sequence). V shed 1 base, J shed 5 bases, and the junction held 6 bases outside the gene matches. Here the CDR3 reads CAWSGASGGQETQYF. The CDR3 DNA reads TGTGCCTGGAGTGGGGCTAGCGGGGGGCAGGAGACCCAGTACTTC.

This chain links TRBV7-2 with TRBJ2-1, with 9 bases lining up with TRBD2. J was trimmed by 2 bases and V by 3 bases; bases with no gene match: 2. Germline CDR1 and CDR2: SGHTA and FQGNSA. The CDR3 is 15 residues long. The CDR3 spells CASSFSSGTYNEQFF. The CDR3 DNA reads TGTGCCAGCAGCTTCTCTAGCGGGACCTACAATGAGCAGTTCTTC.

The gene calls are TRBV9 and TRBJ2-7, with D perhaps matching TRBD2 (6 bases). Trimming stripped 1 base from V and 6 bases from J, with 14 bases between. The CDR3 is 14 residues long. Germline V gene sequence: CDR1 SGDLS, CDR2 YYNGEE. The CDR3 coding sequence is TGTGCCAGCAGCGTAAGCCCCTCGGGGGTCGAGCAGTACTTC. This encodes CASSVSPSGVEQYF.